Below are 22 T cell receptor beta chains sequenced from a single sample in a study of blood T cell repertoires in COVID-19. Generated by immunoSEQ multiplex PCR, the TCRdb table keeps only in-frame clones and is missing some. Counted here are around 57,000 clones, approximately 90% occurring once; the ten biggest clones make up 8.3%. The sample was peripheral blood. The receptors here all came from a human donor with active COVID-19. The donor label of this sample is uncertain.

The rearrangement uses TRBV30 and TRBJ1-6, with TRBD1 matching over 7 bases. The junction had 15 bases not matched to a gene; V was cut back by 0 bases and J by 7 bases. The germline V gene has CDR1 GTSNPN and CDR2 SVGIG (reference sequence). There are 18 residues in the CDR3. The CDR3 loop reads CAWSVEIPPGQVNSPLHF. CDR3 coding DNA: TGTGCCTGGAGTGTAGAAATCCCTCCTGGACAGGTAAATTCACCCCTCCACTTT.

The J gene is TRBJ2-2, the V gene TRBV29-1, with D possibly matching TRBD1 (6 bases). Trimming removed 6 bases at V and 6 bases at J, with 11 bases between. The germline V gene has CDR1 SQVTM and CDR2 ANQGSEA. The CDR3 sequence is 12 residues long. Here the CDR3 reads CSVSGAAGELFF. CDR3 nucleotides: TGCAGCGTCTCAGGGGCCGCCGGGGAGCTGTTTTTT.

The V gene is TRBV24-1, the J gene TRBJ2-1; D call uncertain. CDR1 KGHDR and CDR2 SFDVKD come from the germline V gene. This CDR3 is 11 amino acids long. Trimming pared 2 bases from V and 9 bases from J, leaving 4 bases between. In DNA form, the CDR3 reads TGTGCCACCAGTGATTCGGGTGAGCAGTTCTTC. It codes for CATSDSGEQFF.

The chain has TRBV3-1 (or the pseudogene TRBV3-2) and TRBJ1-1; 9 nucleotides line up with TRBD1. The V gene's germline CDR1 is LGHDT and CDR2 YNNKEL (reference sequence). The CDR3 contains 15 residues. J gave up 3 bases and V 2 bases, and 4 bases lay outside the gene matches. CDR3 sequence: CASSQTGGYDTEAFF. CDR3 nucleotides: TGTGCCAGCAGCCAAACAGGGGGCTACGACACTGAAGCTTTCTTT.

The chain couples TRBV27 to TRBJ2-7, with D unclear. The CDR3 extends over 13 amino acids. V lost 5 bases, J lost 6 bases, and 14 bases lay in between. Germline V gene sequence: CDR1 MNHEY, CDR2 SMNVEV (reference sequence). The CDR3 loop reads CASSPGYLSEQYF. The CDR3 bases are TGTGCCAGCAGTCCCGGGTACCTTAGCGAGCAGTACTTC.

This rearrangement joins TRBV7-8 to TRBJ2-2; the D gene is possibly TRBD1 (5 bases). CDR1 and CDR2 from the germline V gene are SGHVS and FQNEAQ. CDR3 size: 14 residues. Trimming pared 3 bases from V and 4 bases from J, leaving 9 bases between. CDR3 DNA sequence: TGTGCCAGCAGCTTTCGACAGTTCACCGGGGAGCTGTTTTTT. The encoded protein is CASSFRQFTGELFF. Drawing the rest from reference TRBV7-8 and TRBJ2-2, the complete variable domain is GAGVSQSPRYKVAKRGQDVALRCDPISGHVSLFWYQQALGQGPEFLTYFQNEAQLDKSGLPSDRFFAERPEGSVSTLKIQRTQQEDSAVYLCASSFRQFTGELFFGEGSRLTVL.

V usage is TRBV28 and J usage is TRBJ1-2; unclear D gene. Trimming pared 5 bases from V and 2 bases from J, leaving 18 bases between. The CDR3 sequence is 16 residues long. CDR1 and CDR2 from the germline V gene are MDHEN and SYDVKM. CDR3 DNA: TGTGCCAGCAGTAATCCTGGCGGGCCACCGAACTATGGCTACACCTTC. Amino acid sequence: CASSNPGGPPNYGYTF.

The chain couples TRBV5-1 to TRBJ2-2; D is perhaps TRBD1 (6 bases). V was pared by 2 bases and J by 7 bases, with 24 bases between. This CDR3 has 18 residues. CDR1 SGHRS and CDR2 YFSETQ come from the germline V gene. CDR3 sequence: CASSFTPGQGPSNGELFF. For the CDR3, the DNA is TGCGCCAGCAGCTTCACCCCGGGACAAGGGCCTAGCAACGGGGAGCTGTTTTTT.

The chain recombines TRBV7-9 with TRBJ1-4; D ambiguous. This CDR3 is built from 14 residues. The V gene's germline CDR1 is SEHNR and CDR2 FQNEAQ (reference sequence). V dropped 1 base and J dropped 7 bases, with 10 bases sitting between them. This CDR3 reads CASSLETLREKLFF. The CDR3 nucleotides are TGTGCCAGCAGCTTAGAAACTTTGCGTGAAAAACTGTTTTTT.

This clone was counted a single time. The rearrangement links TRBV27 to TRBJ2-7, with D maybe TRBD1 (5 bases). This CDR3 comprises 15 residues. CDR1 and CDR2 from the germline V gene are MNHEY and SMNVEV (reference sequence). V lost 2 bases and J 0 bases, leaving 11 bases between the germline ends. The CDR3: CASSLGDSFSYEQYF. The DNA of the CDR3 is TGTGCCAGCAGTTTAGGTGACAGCTTCTCCTACGAGCAGTACTTC.

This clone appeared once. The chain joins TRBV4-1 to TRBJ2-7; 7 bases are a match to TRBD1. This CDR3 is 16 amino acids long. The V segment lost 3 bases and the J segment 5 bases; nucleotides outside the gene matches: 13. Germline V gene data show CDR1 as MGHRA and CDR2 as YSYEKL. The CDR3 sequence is CASSQKTGLGSDEQYF. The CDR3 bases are TGCGCCAGCAGCCAGAAGACAGGGTTAGGTTCAGACGAGCAGTACTTC.

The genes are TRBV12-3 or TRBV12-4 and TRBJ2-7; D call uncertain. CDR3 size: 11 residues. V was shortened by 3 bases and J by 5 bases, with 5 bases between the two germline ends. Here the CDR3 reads CASSFRDEQYF. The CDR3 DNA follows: TGTGCCAGCAGTTTCCGGGACGAGCAGTACTTC.

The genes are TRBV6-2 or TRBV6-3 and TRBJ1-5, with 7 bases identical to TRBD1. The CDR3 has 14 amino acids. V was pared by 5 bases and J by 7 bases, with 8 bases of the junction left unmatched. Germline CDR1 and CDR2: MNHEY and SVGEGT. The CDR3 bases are TGTGCCAGCAGTGACAGGGATCGGTGGCAGCCCCAGCATTTT. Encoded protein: CASSDRDRWQPQHF.

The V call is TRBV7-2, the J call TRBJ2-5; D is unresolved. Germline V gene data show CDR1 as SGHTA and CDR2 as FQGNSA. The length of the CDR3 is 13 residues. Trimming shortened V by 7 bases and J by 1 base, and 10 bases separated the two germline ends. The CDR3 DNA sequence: TGTGCCAGCACCCTTGGGCTCCAAGAGACCCAGTACTTC. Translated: CASTLGLQETQYF.

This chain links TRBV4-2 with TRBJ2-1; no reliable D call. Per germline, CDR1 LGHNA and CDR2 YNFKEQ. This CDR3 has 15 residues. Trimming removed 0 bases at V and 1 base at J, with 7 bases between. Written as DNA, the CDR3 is TGTGCCAGCAGCCAAGATTCCGGGTCCTACAATGAGCAGTTCTTC. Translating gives CASSQDSGSYNEQFF.

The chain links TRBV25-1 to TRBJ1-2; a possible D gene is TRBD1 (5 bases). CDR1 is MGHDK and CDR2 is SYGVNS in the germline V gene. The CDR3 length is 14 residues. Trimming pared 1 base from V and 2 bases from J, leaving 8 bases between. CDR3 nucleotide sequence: TGTGCCAGCAGTGAATGGGGGGAGAACTATGGCTACACCTTC. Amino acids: CASSEWGENYGYTF.

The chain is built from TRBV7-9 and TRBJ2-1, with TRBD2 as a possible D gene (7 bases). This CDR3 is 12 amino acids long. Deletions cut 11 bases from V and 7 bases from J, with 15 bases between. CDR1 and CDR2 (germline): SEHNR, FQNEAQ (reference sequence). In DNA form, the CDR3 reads TGTGCCTCAGGACTAGGGGGGAATGAGCAGTTCTTC. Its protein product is CASGLGGNEQFF.

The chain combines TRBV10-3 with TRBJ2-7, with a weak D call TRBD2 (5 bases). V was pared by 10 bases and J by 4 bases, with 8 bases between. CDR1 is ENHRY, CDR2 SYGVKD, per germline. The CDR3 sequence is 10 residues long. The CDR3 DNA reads TGTGCCACCGGGGAGTACGAGCAGTACTTC. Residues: CATGEYEQYF.

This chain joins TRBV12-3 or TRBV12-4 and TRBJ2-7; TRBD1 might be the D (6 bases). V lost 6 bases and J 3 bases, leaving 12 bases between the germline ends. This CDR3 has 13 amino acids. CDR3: CASSRTVDYEQYF. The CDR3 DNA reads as TGTGCCAGCAGCAGGACAGTAGACTACGAGCAGTACTTC.

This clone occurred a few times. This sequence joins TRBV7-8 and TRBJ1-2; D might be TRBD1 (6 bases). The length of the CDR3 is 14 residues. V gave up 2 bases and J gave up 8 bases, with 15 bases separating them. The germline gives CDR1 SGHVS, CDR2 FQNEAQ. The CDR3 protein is CASSLQGLQLGYTF. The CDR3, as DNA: TGTGCCAGCAGCTTACAGGGGCTTCAGCTGGGCTACACCTTC.

The CDR3 sequence is CASSQNRETYEQYF. The CDR3 DNA sequence: TGTGCCAGCAGCCAGAACAGGGAAACCTACGAGCAGTACTTC. This chain joins TRBV7-9 and TRBJ2-7, with a weak D call TRBD1 (6 bases). CDR1 and CDR2 (germline): SEHNR, FQNEAQ (reference sequence). The CDR3 is 14 amino acids. The germline V and J ends were trimmed by 5 bases and 2 bases, with 13 bases remaining between them.

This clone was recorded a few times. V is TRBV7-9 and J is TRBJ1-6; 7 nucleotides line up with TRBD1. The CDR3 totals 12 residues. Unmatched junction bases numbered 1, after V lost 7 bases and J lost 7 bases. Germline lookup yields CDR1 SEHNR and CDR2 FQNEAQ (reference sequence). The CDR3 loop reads CASKQGNSPLHF. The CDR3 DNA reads TGTGCCAGCAAACAGGGGAATTCACCCCTCCACTTT.